Shown below are 12 T cell receptor beta chains from a single sample sequenced in a study of control samples from healthy donors and cancer patients (dated by TCRdb to 2018 to 2021). Libraries were prepared through the immunoSEQ multiplex PCR assay. TCRdb stores this immuneACCESS table with in-frame sequences only. Part of the clones is absent; in the studies checked, under half of the shortfall reflects unresolved V genes, and no reason is known for the rest. In all, the sample holds some 150,000 clones, and approximately 88% of those were seen once. The biggest ten clones account for more than 4% of the sample. Sequenced: blood. These receptor sequences come from a man between 25 and 39 years old in good health.

The chain carries TRBV5-1 and TRBJ1-2; a possible D gene is TRBD1 (5 bases). Germline V CDR1 and CDR2: SGHRS, YFSETQ. V lost 1 base and J lost 6, with 7 bases in between. CDR3 length: 12 residues. CDR3 DNA: TGCGCCAGCAGCTTGATGGGGGATGGCTACACCTTC. This encodes CASSLMGDGYTF.

The chain combines TRBV5-4 with TRBJ1-6; 8 bases map to TRBD1. CDR1 and CDR2 from the germline V gene are SGHNT and YYREEE (reference sequence). V shed 1 base and J 9 bases; nucleotides not matched to a gene: 3. The CDR3 is made up of 14 amino acids. CDR3 in DNA: TGTGCCAGCAGCTTGTCAGGGGGCGGTTCACCCCTCCACTTT. Translated: CASSLSGGGSPLHF.

The chain couples TRBV20-1 to TRBJ2-5; D call uncertain. The length of the CDR3 is 11 residues. From germline, CDR1 is DFQATT and CDR2 SNEGSKA (reference sequence). With 7 bases removed from V and 2 bases from J, the gap between germline ends came to 8 bases. CDR3 coding DNA: TGCAGTGGAGGACGGCAAGAGACCCAGTACTTC. It encodes CSGGRQETQYF.

The table lists this clone with a count of one. The chain has TRBV29-1 and TRBJ2-7, with D hard to call. CDR3 length: 11 residues. Germline V gives CDR1 SQVTM, CDR2 ANQGSEA. With 0 bases removed from V and 4 bases from J, the gap between germline ends came to 4 bases. CDR3 protein: CSVEDEYEQYF. Written as DNA, the CDR3 is TGCAGCGTTGAAGACGAATACGAGCAGTACTTC.

The V gene is TRBV13, the J gene TRBJ1-1, with 12 nucleotides matching TRBD1. With V trimmed by 4 bases and J by 1 base, 1 base remained unmatched. The germline V gene encodes CDR1 PRHDT and CDR2 FYEKMQ (reference sequence). The CDR3 loop spans 15 amino acids. The CDR3 protein is CASSWGQGANTEAFF. The CDR3 DNA follows: TGTGCCAGCAGCTGGGGACAGGGGGCGAACACTGAAGCTTTCTTT. Combining the CDR3 with reference TRBV13 and TRBJ1-1 gives the whole variable domain AAGVIQSPRHLIKEKRETATLKCYPIPRHDTVYWYQQGPGQDPQFLISFYEKMQSDKGSIPDRFSAQQFSDYHSELNMSSLELGDSALYFCASSWGQGANTEAFFGQGTRLTVV.

With regard to this clone: A read error may produce the germline difference seen at one junction end. The chain employs TRBV7-3 and TRBJ2-1, with TRBD2 matching 7 bases. This CDR3 region has 14 residues. Germline V lookup: CDR1 SGHTA, CDR2 FQGTGA. CDR3 loop: CASNLGSGYNEQFF. The CDR3 region has the DNA TGTGCCAGCAACTTAGGTAGCGGGTACAATGAGCAGTTCTTC.

The chain combines TRBV2 with TRBJ1-1; 7 bases are shared with TRBD1. The CDR3 is 14 amino acids. The germline gives CDR1 SNHLY, CDR2 FYNNEI. J lost 5 bases, V lost 3 bases, and 6 bases had no gene match. The CDR3 nucleotides read TGTGCCAGCAGTGACCACAGGGGTCGGACTGAAGCTTTCTTT. Translated, it gives CASSDHRGRTEAFF.

The chain joins TRBV5-1 to TRBJ2-5; TRBD2 agrees at 12 bases. Germline V gene data show CDR1 as SGHRS and CDR2 as YFSETQ. V dropped 4 bases and J dropped 4; count of bases not matched to a gene: 2. The CDR3 consists of 14 residues. The CDR3 region has the DNA TGCGCCAGCAGCCCGACTAGCGGGGGAGAGACCCAGTACTTC. It specifies CASSPTSGGETQYF.

This clone has a single count. The chain carries TRBV4-1 and TRBJ2-7; TRBD1 agrees at 9 bases. J gave up 2 bases and V 1 base, and 6 bases lay outside the gene matches. The CDR3 extends over 16 amino acids. Germline loops: CDR1 MGHRA, CDR2 YSYEKL. The CDR3 region is CASSQGGTGFPYEQYF. As DNA, the CDR3 is TGCGCCAGCAGCCAAGGAGGGACAGGGTTTCCCTACGAGCAGTACTTC.

The J gene is TRBJ1-1, the V gene TRBV5-8, with 8 nucleotides matching TRBD1. Per the germline V gene, CDR1 is SGHTS and CDR2 is YDEGEE. With V trimmed by 4 bases and J by 1 base, 9 bases remained unmatched. The CDR3 covers 16 residues. In nucleotides, the CDR3 is TGTGCCAGCAGCCAACGACGGACAGGGAAGAACACTGAAGCTTTCTTT. Amino acid sequence: CASSQRRTGKNTEAFF.

The J gene is TRBJ2-7, the V gene TRBV6-5; D tentatively reads TRBD1 or TRBD2 (6 bases each). The V end lost 6 bases, the J end lost 1 base, and 16 bases lay between the germline ends. The CDR3 is made up of 15 amino acids. The V gene's germline CDR1 is MNHEY and CDR2 SVGAGI. As DNA, the CDR3 is TGTGCCAGCAGCCCGCGTCAGGGGACTTCCTACGAGCAGTACTTC. Its protein product is CASSPRQGTSYEQYF.

V is TRBV7-8 and J is TRBJ1-1, with D tentatively TRBD1 (6 bases). This CDR3 region has 18 residues. The germline V gene encodes CDR1 SGHVS and CDR2 FQNEAQ. V was pared by 1 base and J by 2 bases, with 20 bases between. CDR3 loop: CASSLGVDRRVTNTEAFF. CDR3 in DNA: TGTGCCAGCAGCTTAGGGGTAGACAGGCGGGTAACTAACACTGAAGCTTTCTTT.